These 11 T cell receptor beta chains came from one sample sequenced in a study of blood T cell repertoires in COVID-19. Some clones are missing from TCRdb's copy, which holds only in-frame ones; the method was immunoSEQ multiplex PCR. The sample consists of just over 60,000 clones, about three quarters of them appearing once. Sequenced sample: peripheral blood. The receptor set was obtained from a man younger than 45 with COVID-19, enrolled during active disease.

Notes on this clone: Other DNA variants within this sample encode the same CDR3. The chain uses TRBV19 and TRBJ2-2; TRBD1 matches at 7 bases. The CDR3 spans 15 residues. From germline, CDR1 is LNHDA and CDR2 SQIVND (reference sequence). Trimming cost V 2 bases and J 0 bases; bases outside gene matches: 0. CDR3 nucleotides: TGTGCCAGTAGTATACAGGGGGCGAACACCGGGGAGCTGTTTTTT. Protein product: CASSIQGANTGELFF.

This clone was counted a single time. This CDR3 is also generated by other DNA sequences in the sample. V gene TRBV18 combines with J gene TRBJ1-1; possible D gene TRBD1, 5 bases. This CDR3 comprises 14 residues. Trimming stripped 0 bases from V and 1 base from J, with 6 bases between. CDR1 and CDR2 (germline): KGHSH, LQKENI. CDR3 bases: TGTGCCAGCTCACCACCCGACAGGAACACTGAAGCTTTCTTT. Translating gives CASSPPDRNTEAFF.

V usage is TRBV11-3 and J usage is TRBJ2-7, with TRBD1 matching 11 bases. After removal of 5 bases from V and 6 bases from J, the junction contained 6 bases not matched to a gene. The CDR3 totals 14 residues. Germline assignment: CDR1 SGHNT and CDR2 YENEEA. The CDR3 DNA is TGTGCCAGCAGCCCCGGGACAGGGGGAGGCGAGCAGTACTTC. Encoded protein: CASSPGTGGGEQYF.

The table lists this clone with a count of one. The chain is built from TRBV19 and TRBJ1-1; 10 nucleotides match TRBD1. From germline, CDR1 is LNHDA and CDR2 SQIVND (reference sequence). The ends lost 9 bases at V and 2 bases at J; junction bases unmatched: 6. This CDR3 region has 14 residues. The CDR3 loop is CASSRQGANTEAFF. The CDR3 DNA sequence: TGTGCCAGCAGTCGACAGGGGGCTAACACTGAAGCTTTCTTT.

This chain connects TRBV24-1 to TRBJ1-2; 7 bases map to TRBD1. J lost 0 bases, V lost 4 bases, and 13 bases had no gene match. From germline, CDR1 is KGHDR and CDR2 SFDVKD. The CDR3 totals 18 residues. The CDR3, as DNA: TGTGCCACCAGTGAGGTCCGGGACAGATGGATCCCTAACTATGGCTACACCTTC. Its protein is CATSEVRDRWIPNYGYTF.

The V gene is TRBV11-3, the J gene TRBJ2-2; D ambiguous. Germline V lookup: CDR1 SGHNT, CDR2 YENEEA. V gave up 3 bases and J gave up 3 bases, with 11 bases separating them. This CDR3 has 15 residues. CDR3 DNA sequence: TGTGCCAGCAGCTTGTTCAGTACCGACACCGGGGAGCTGTTTTTT. This gives the protein CASSLFSTDTGELFF.

The rearrangement joins TRBV5-5 to TRBJ2-7; 10 bases line up with TRBD2. V shed 4 bases and J 1 base; nucleotides not matched to a gene: 2. This CDR3 has 14 residues. Germline loops: CDR1 SGHKS, CDR2 YYEKEE (reference sequence). CDR3 residues: CASSRTSGSYEQYF. CDR3 nucleotide sequence: TGTGCCAGCAGCCGGACTAGCGGATCCTACGAGCAGTACTTC.

The chain joins TRBV19 to TRBJ2-6; 12 bases map to TRBD1. J gave up 3 bases and V 3 bases, and 6 bases lay outside the gene matches. Germline CDR1 reads LNHDA; CDR2 reads SQIVND (reference sequence). This CDR3 has 18 residues. The CDR3 nucleotides read TGTGCCAGTAGTATCCTGGGACAGGGGGCGGGTGGGGCCAACGTCCTGACTTTC. This gives the protein CASSILGQGAGGANVLTF.

The CDR3 nucleotides read TGTGCCAGCAGTGAATCGGGAGGGGGCGCAGATACGCAGTATTTT. Translated, it gives CASSESGGGADTQYF. The chain is built from TRBV6-1 and TRBJ2-3, with a possible D match to TRBD2 (8 bases). CDR3 length: 15 residues. Germline V gives CDR1 MNHNS, CDR2 SASEGT. Trimming removed 2 bases at V and 4 bases at J, with 13 bases between.

This sequence joins TRBV27 and TRBJ1-5; TRBD1 matches at 10 bases. V dropped 4 bases and J dropped 4; count of bases not matched to a gene: 10. Germline CDR1 and CDR2: MNHEY and SMNVEV (reference sequence). The CDR3 length is 17 residues. In DNA form, the CDR3 reads TGTGCCAGCAGTTCCATCGACAGGGGGCAGCGGAATCAGCCCCAGCATTTT. It is translated as CASSSIDRGQRNQPQHF.

The gene calls are TRBV29-1 and TRBJ1-1, with a possible D match to TRBD1 (5 bases). The V end lost 5 bases, the J end lost 3 bases, and 16 bases lay between the germline ends. This CDR3 is 14 amino acids long. Germline V gene data show CDR1 as SQVTM and CDR2 as ANQGSEA. The CDR3 region has the DNA TGCAGCGTTCGGGCAGGGTCTAGGGACACTGAAGCTTTCTTT. Translation: CSVRAGSRDTEAFF.